This TCR beta chain was documented in a study of response to subunit inactivated influenza vaccine. Overall study findings and caveats: Authors suggested that a seasonal influenza vaccination recruits few new T cells each time.

The ends were cut back, 5 bases at V and 2 bases at J, with 16 bases in the middle. In germline, CDR1 is SEHNR, CDR2 FQNEAQ (reference sequence). This CDR3 has 17 amino acids. TCRdb reanalysed the RT-PCR reads using MiXCR and keeps one entry per CDR3 protein. The data contain about 520,000 distinct CDR3 sequences, around 25% of them seen just once; the ten biggest clones take up over 1.5%. A word on this clonotype: Its specificity is not known.

The rearrangement uses TRBV7-9 and TRBJ1-6; possible D gene TRBD1, 5 bases. The sample in question was CD4+ T cells sorted from PBMCs, obtained about 5 days after vaccination. The TCR sequence derives from a man aged 45-65 years who received an inactivated influenza vaccine. The chain's CDR3 is CASSRVGGGTYNSPLHF. The CDR3 nucleotides are TGTGCCAGCAGCCGCGTGGGGGGTGGCACCTATAATTCACCCCTCCACTTT.